This T cell receptor beta chain was identified during a study of cytomegalovirus exposure and HLA in healthy donors. Whole-study results and caveats: There were under 200 TCR beta chains listed as cytomegalovirus-associated. Most subjects' HLA-A and HLA-B alleles were reportedly predicted from TCR beta sequences. As a later analysis showed, a missense DCLRE1C variant was linked to trimming of TCR beta V- and J-genes.

The CDR3 length is 12 residues. With 1 base removed from V and 5 bases from J, the gap between germline ends came to 4 bases. Germline lookup yields CDR1 SGHRS and CDR2 YFSETQ. Vbeta (60) and Jbeta (13) primers were used in the PCR. Measured with immunoSEQ multiplex PCR; TCRdb has only the in-frame clones, and not every one. The table has some 130,000 clones, more than 75% seen once. Turning to this clone: What it recognizes is unknown.

This chain uses TRBV5-1 with TRBJ2-4, with D uncertain. The sequence derives from a young man in good health and CMV-seronegative. The sequencing input was PBMCs. The CDR3 region has the DNA TGCGCCAGCAGCTTGCCGGAAAACATTCAGTACTTC. This translates into CASSLPENIQYF.